This TCR beta chain was identified during a study of blood T cell repertoires in COVID-19. Study information: Donors in the United States, Italy and Spain gave samples during acute or convalescent COVID-19. The analysed material was cDNA or gDNA that came from T cells, B-cell-depleted T cells, or PBMCs.

Using immunoSEQ multiplex PCR, the repertoire was profiled, and TCRdb retains in-frame clones only, with some absent. The sample records more than 200,000 clones, about nine tenths being singletons. The TCR originated in an older man with acute or convalescent COVID-19. Sequencing used peripheral blood.

CDR3 sequence: CAWNRGGHGYTF. The CDR3 nucleotides read TGTGCCTGGAACCGGGGGGGCCATGGCTACACCTTC. This sequence joins TRBV30 and TRBJ1-2; D might be TRBD1 (6 bases). V lost 4 bases, J lost 6 bases, and 12 bases lay in between. The CDR3 consists of 12 residues. From germline, CDR1 is GTSNPN and CDR2 SVGIG (reference sequence).